The 27 T cell receptor beta chains presented below share a single source sample, sequenced in a study of radiotherapy plus CTLA-4 blockade in lung cancer. Libraries were prepared by immunoSEQ multiplex PCR; TCRdb keeps only in-frame clonotypes and omits some of them. The sample contains 81,000 or so clones, under 85% of which appear only once. The source material was peripheral blood, sampled from a patient treated with radiotherapy plus ipilimumab. The receptors were sampled from a human donor with non-small cell lung cancer who had stable disease on radiotherapy plus ipilimumab.

V is TRBV29-1 and J is TRBJ1-2; D is unresolved. Germline CDR1 reads SQVTM; CDR2 reads ANQGSEA. This CDR3 is built from 12 residues. The germline V and J ends were trimmed by 4 bases and 6 bases, with 12 bases remaining between them. CDR3 sequence (DNA): TGCAGCGTTGCCATATCCGGCCATGGCTACACCTTC. Translating gives CSVAISGHGYTF.

V and J are TRBV6-1 and TRBJ2-3; D unclear. The CDR3 totals 15 residues. Germline V gene lookup returns CDR1 MNHNS and CDR2 SASEGT. Trimming removed 4 bases at V and 1 base at J, with 12 bases between. The CDR3 nucleotides are TGTGCCAGCAGTGGCGCGGCAATCGGCACAGATACGCAGTATTTT. Its translation: CASSGAAIGTDTQYF.

This chain connects TRBV29-1 to TRBJ2-7; 7 bases fit TRBD1. Germline values: CDR1 SQVTM, CDR2 ANQGSEA. V lost 4 bases to trimming and J lost 0 bases; unmatched junction nucleotides: 6. The CDR3 consists of 14 residues. CDR3 amino acids: CSVGRTGSSYEQYF. In DNA form, the CDR3 reads TGCAGCGTTGGCAGGACAGGTAGCTCCTACGAGCAGTACTTC.

The chain recombines TRBV5-1 with TRBJ2-5; D possibly matches TRBD1 or TRBD2 (5 bases each). Germline CDR1 is SGHRS and CDR2 is YFSETQ. V lost 4 bases to trimming and J lost 5 bases, with 15 bases between them. The CDR3 is 14 amino acids. The CDR3 loop reads CASSPGTAGETQYF. The CDR3 DNA reads TGCGCCAGCAGCCCGGGGACGGCCGGGGAGACCCAGTACTTC.

The chain links TRBV2 to TRBJ2-1; D not resolved. The V end lost 0 bases, the J end lost 4 bases, and 4 bases lay between the germline ends. The CDR3 has 13 amino acids. Germline V gives CDR1 SNHLY, CDR2 FYNNEI. DNA of the CDR3: TGTGCCAGCAGTGAAGCGTCATACAATGAGCAGTTCTTC. Its protein is CASSEASYNEQFF.

The rearrangement links TRBV13 to TRBJ2-7, with TRBD1 identical over 10 bases. Germline V gene data show CDR1 as PRHDT and CDR2 as FYEKMQ (reference sequence). Unmatched junction bases numbered 6, after V lost 3 bases and J lost 4 bases. This CDR3 spans 15 amino acids. The CDR3: CASSFRSGQGYEQYF. CDR3 coding DNA: TGTGCCAGCAGCTTTCGTTCGGGACAGGGGTACGAGCAGTACTTC.

This chain links TRBV28 with TRBJ2-6; no clear D gene. Germline V gene data show CDR1 as MDHEN and CDR2 as SYDVKM. CDR3 length: 14 amino acids. The V end lost 7 bases, the J end lost 0 bases, and 7 bases lay between the germline ends. CDR3: CASTQNSGANVLTF. The CDR3 DNA reads as TGTGCCAGCACACAGAACTCTGGGGCCAACGTCCTGACTTTC.

The V call is TRBV7-3, the J call TRBJ1-2; 12 bases are a match to TRBD1. The V gene end was trimmed by 5 bases and the J gene end by 3 bases; junction bases not matched to a gene: 4. Germline CDR1 and CDR2: SGHTA and FQGTGA. There are 15 residues in the CDR3. The CDR3, as DNA: TGTGCCAGCAGCCGGGGACAGGGGGCCGACTATGGCTACACCTTC. It translates to CASSRGQGADYGYTF.

This chain joins TRBV30 and TRBJ1-5; D unresolved. From germline, CDR1 is GTSNPN and CDR2 SVGIG (reference sequence). This CDR3 has 14 amino acids. V lost 0 bases to trimming and J lost 7 bases, with 13 bases between them. CDR3 nucleotide sequence: TGTGCCTGGAGTGTACCATCCCCGGACCAGCCCCAGCATTTT. This gives the protein CAWSVPSPDQPQHF.

This chain links TRBV7-9 with TRBJ1-2, with TRBD1 identical over 9 bases. The CDR3 sequence is 13 residues long. V gave up 6 bases and J gave up 12 bases; unmatched junction bases: 11. The germline V gene has CDR1 SEHNR and CDR2 FQNEAQ (reference sequence). CDR3 sequence reads: CASRLPGQGFHTF. CDR3 DNA sequence: TGTGCCAGCAGACTACCGGGACAGGGCTTCCACACCTTC.

This clone was counted a few times. The chain recombines TRBV7-3 with TRBJ2-2; unclear D gene. This CDR3 is built from 15 residues. Trimming shortened V by 5 bases and J by 6 bases, and 16 bases separated the two germline ends. Germline CDR1 and CDR2: SGHTA and FQGTGA. The CDR3 protein is CASSPRVTSAGELFF. The CDR3 DNA is TGTGCCAGCAGCCCCCGGGTAACGAGCGCCGGGGAGCTGTTTTTT.

The rearrangement joins TRBV29-1 to TRBJ2-2, with D uncertain. Trimming stripped 7 bases from V and 1 base from J, with 4 bases between. The germline CDR1 and CDR2 sequences are SQVTM and ANQGSEA. The CDR3 is 11 residues long. CDR3 sequence (DNA): TGCAGCGCCCAGAACACCGGGGAGCTGTTTTTT. It encodes CSAQNTGELFF.

This sequence joins TRBV6-5 and TRBJ1-1; 8 positions match TRBD1. Germline assignment: CDR1 MNHEY and CDR2 SVGAGI. The J segment lost 2 bases and the V segment lost 3 bases, leaving 2 bases of the junction unmatched. This CDR3 has 14 amino acids. CDR3 region: CASSYQGANTEAFF. In DNA, the CDR3 is TGTGCCAGCAGTTATCAGGGGGCTAACACTGAAGCTTTCTTT.

The rearrangement links TRBV2 to TRBJ1-4; TRBD1 might be the D (5 bases). The CDR3 runs to 15 residues. Germline values: CDR1 SNHLY, CDR2 FYNNEI. The V and J ends lost 7 bases and 7 bases respectively, with 19 bases between them. Here the CDR3 DNA reads TGTGCCAGCACCCCGCTACGGACAAGCGGTGAAAAACTGTTTTTT. Its protein is CASTPLRTSGEKLFF.

The chain couples TRBV10-2 to TRBJ1-6; 8 bases are shared with TRBD1. Trimming at V came to 2 bases and at J to 3 bases, leaving 6 bases not matched to a gene. The length of the CDR3 is 17 residues. Germline CDR1 is WSHSY and CDR2 is SAAADI. The DNA of the CDR3 is TGCGCCAGCAGTGAGCCACCCGGGACAGGCTATAATTCACCCCTCCACTTT. Its protein is CASSEPPGTGYNSPLHF.

This chain links TRBV11-2 with TRBJ2-2; TRBD1 matches 10 bases. The V segment lost 3 bases and the J segment 4 bases; nucleotides outside the gene matches: 11. Germline CDR1 reads SGHAT; CDR2 reads FQNNGV. The CDR3 totals 18 residues. The CDR3 spells CASSFRWTGGGSTGELFF. The CDR3, as DNA: TGTGCCAGCAGCTTTAGGTGGACAGGGGGTGGAAGCACCGGGGAGCTGTTTTTT.

The CDR3: CASSSGRINEKLFF. The CDR3 bases are TGTGCCAGCAGCTCCGGACGAATTAATGAAAAACTGTTTTTT. This rearrangement joins TRBV7-8 to TRBJ1-4; D unresolved. Germline loops: CDR1 SGHVS, CDR2 FQNEAQ. The V end lost 4 bases, the J end lost 4 bases, and 10 bases lay between the germline ends. The length of the CDR3 is 14 residues.

The chain links TRBV18 to TRBJ2-7; 8 bases map to TRBD1. The CDR3 sequence is 14 residues long. With V trimmed by 3 bases and J by 2 bases, 3 bases remained unmatched. Germline V gene data show CDR1 as KGHSH and CDR2 as LQKENI. For the CDR3, the DNA is TGTGCCAGCTCACCGCCAGGGGGCACCTACGAGCAGTACTTC. Translation gives CASSPPGGTYEQYF.

The CDR3 protein is CAWSRGLAADNEQFF. The CDR3 DNA is TGTGCCTGGAGCCGGGGTCTAGCGGCTGACAATGAGCAGTTCTTC. The chain joins TRBV30 to TRBJ2-1; TRBD2 matches 7 bases. The CDR3 consists of 15 residues. After removal of 3 bases from V and 5 bases from J, the junction contained 10 bases not matched to a gene. Germline V gene lookup returns CDR1 GTSNPN and CDR2 SVGIG (reference sequence).

This sequence joins TRBV5-1 and TRBJ2-2; TRBD1 agrees at 7 bases. Germline V gene lookup returns CDR1 SGHRS and CDR2 YFSETQ. V was pared by 1 base and J by 4 bases, with 7 bases of the junction left unmatched. The length of the CDR3 is 16 residues. The CDR3 loop reads CASSLRAAGGTGELFF. In DNA form, the CDR3 reads TGCGCCAGCAGCTTGAGGGCTGCAGGGGGCACCGGGGAGCTGTTTTTT.

The rearrangement links TRBV11-2 to TRBJ2-4; D remains ambiguous. V lost 2 bases, J lost 2 bases, and 1 base lay in between. Germline V CDR1 and CDR2: SGHAT, FQNNGV. The CDR3 consists of 12 residues. CDR3 nucleotide sequence: TGTGCCAGCAGCTTAACCAAAAACATTCAGTACTTC. Translated: CASSLTKNIQYF. The full variable domain, rest sourced from reference TRBV11-2 and TRBJ2-4, is EAGVAQSPRYKIIEKRQSVAFWCNPISGHATLYWYQQILGQGPKLLIQFQNNGVVDDSQLPKDRFSAERLKGVDSTLKIQPAKLEDSAVYLCASSLTKNIQYFGAGTRLSVL.

This clone was picked up one time. The rearrangement uses TRBV19 and TRBJ1-5; D is undetermined. The CDR3 is made up of 14 amino acids. CDR1 and CDR2 from the germline V gene are LNHDA and SQIVND (reference sequence). Trimming cost V 5 bases and J 3 bases, with 11 bases left between them. As DNA, the CDR3 is TGTGCCAGTAGTCCTCTAAACGCCAATCAGCCCCAGCATTTT. Its protein product is CASSPLNANQPQHF.

The chain is built from TRBV5-4 and TRBJ1-4; D not certain. Germline CDR1 reads SGHNT; CDR2 reads YYREEE (reference sequence). The length of the CDR3 is 14 residues. Trimming cost V 1 base and J 5 bases, with 9 bases left between them. The CDR3 DNA reads as TGTGCCAGCAGCTTGACAGCTCAAAATGAAAAACTGTTTTTT. This encodes CASSLTAQNEKLFF.

This clone was observed once. The gene calls are TRBV28 and TRBJ2-2; 9 bases align to TRBD1. Losses at the gene ends were 7 bases for V and 6 bases for J; bases not matched to a gene: 9. CDR3 length: 15 residues. Germline-derived CDR1 and CDR2 are MDHEN and SYDVKM. CDR3 sequence: CASISSGQGAGELFF. The CDR3 bases are TGTGCCAGCATCTCTTCGGGACAGGGCGCCGGGGAGCTGTTTTTT.

This chain links TRBV27 with TRBJ2-7; 7 bases fit TRBD1. The CDR3 length is 13 residues. J lost 0 bases, V lost 5 bases, and 1 base had no gene match. The germline CDR1 and CDR2 sequences are MNHEY and SMNVEV (reference sequence). This CDR3 reads CASSRDSSYEQYF. The CDR3 DNA sequence: TGTGCCAGCAGTCGGGACAGCTCCTACGAGCAGTACTTC.

This clone has a handful of counts. This chain links TRBV5-1 with TRBJ2-7; D perhaps matches TRBD1 (5 bases). The CDR3 totals 14 residues. The germline CDR1 and CDR2 sequences are SGHRS and YFSETQ. V was clipped by 0 bases and J by 5 bases, with 12 bases between them. The CDR3 region is CASSLEGRVNEQYF. The CDR3 coding sequence is TGCGCCAGCAGCTTGGAGGGCAGGGTCAACGAGCAGTACTTC.

This chain connects TRBV6-5 to TRBJ2-5; D is perhaps TRBD2 (6 bases). Matching the DNA end better, TRBJ2-7 makes the J call doubtful. The CDR3 runs to 13 residues. Germline V gene data show CDR1 as MNHEY and CDR2 as SVGAGI. The CDR3 protein is CASFSLAPYEQYF. The CDR3 DNA follows: TGTGCCAGCTTTTCTCTAGCGCCCTACGAGCAGTACTTC.